This T cell receptor beta chain emerged from a study of blood T cell repertoires in COVID-19. Overall study context: Samples representing acute and convalescent COVID-19 were sourced from the United States, Italy and Spain. In each case, the material was cDNA or gDNA derived from T cells, B-cell-depleted T cells, or PBMCs.

This clone was found once. Some clones are missing from TCRdb's copy, which holds only in-frame ones; the method was immunoSEQ multiplex PCR. The sample consists of some 310,000 clones, roughly nine tenths of them appearing once. Sequences were obtained from PBMCs or T cells enriched from blood (not recorded which). The receptor comes from a woman in her twenties or thirties who had recovered from COVID-19.

CDR3 bases: TGTGCCAGCACGGGGTCGGGGGGACCAATCTATGGCTACACCTTC. Amino acid sequence: CASTGSGGPIYGYTF. The rearrangement joins TRBV6-5 to TRBJ1-2, with D perhaps TRBD1 (5 bases). Germline V lookup: CDR1 MNHEY, CDR2 SVGAGI. The V end lost 7 bases, the J end lost 4 bases, and 19 bases lay between the germline ends. The CDR3 extends over 15 amino acids.